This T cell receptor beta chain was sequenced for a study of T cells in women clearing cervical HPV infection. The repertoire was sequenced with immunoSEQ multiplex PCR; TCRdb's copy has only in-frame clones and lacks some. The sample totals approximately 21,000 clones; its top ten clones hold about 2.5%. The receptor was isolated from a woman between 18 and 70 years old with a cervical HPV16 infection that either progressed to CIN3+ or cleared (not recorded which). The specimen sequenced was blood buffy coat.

CDR3 sequence reads: CASSLRAGYFEKLFF. CDR3 DNA (partial): TGTGCCAGCAGTTTAAGGGCAGGGTATTTCGAAAAA. V and J are TRBV12-3 or TRBV12-4 and TRBJ1-4, with D tentatively TRBD1 (5 bases). The read halts 3 residues ahead of the CDR3 end, with the missing end drawn from the germline J gene. This CDR3 has 15 amino acids. V was pared by 2 bases and J by 8 bases, with 15 bases between.